The 22 T cell receptor beta chains presented below share a single source sample, sequenced in a study of T cells expressing NK-cell markers. TCRdb re-called the 5' RACE reads and catalogs CDR3 proteins one per entry, DNA excluded. The sample data list approximately 150,000 distinct CDR3 sequences. Material: blood T cells: a sorted CD56 or NKG2C T cell subset, CD4+ or CD8+ T cells, or bulk PBMC T cells (not recorded which). The receptors shown here come from a woman between 18 and 69 years old in good health.

The chain's CDR3 is CASSLTGTGGYGETQYF. The gene calls are TRBV5-6 and TRBJ2-5; TCRdb returns TRBD1, unconfirmable since there is no DNA. The CDR3 extends over 17 amino acids. The germline CDR1 and CDR2 sequences are SGHDT and YYEEEE.

V and J are TRBV7-9 and TRBJ2-3; TCRdb's D call of TRBD1 is untestable without DNA. Germline CDR1 is SEHNR and CDR2 is FQNEAQ (reference sequence). The CDR3 has 15 amino acids. The CDR3 spells CASSFSGGITDTQYF.

This chain connects TRBV7-3 to TRBJ2-5. Germline CDR1 reads SGHTA; CDR2 reads FQGTGA. The CDR3 consists of 12 residues. The CDR3 spells CASSPNGETQYF.

V and J are TRBV11-3 and TRBJ2-5; TCRdb names TRBD1, which stays unverified in the absence of DNA. CDR1 is SGHNT, CDR2 YENEEA, per germline. The CDR3 has 14 amino acids. The chain's CDR3 is CASSSGQGEETQYF.

This chain uses TRBV7-2 with TRBJ2-1. This CDR3 region has 12 residues. Germline CDR1 SGHTA, CDR2 FQGNSA. The CDR3 protein is CASSSLSAEQFF. Looking up the rest from reference TRBV7-2 and TRBJ2-1 gives the full variable domain: GAGVSQSPSNKVTEKGKDVELRCDPISGHTALYWYRQSLGQGLEFLIYFQGNSAPDKSGLPSDRFSAERTGGSVSTLTIQRTQQEDSAVYLCASSSLSAEQFFGPGTRLTVL.

The rearrangement links TRBV10-3 to TRBJ2-3; TCRdb outputs TRBD1, but without DNA this stays unchecked. Germline V lookup: CDR1 ENHRY, CDR2 SYGVKD. This CDR3 is built from 14 residues. Here the CDR3 reads CAISEGGDTDTQYF.

This chain joins TRBV7-2 and TRBJ1-5. The CDR3 is 13 residues long. The germline CDR1 and CDR2 sequences are SGHTA and FQGNSA. The CDR3 loop is CASSPDRNQPQHF.

The chain has TRBV6-1 and TRBJ1-5; the D call from TCRdb, TRBD1, cannot be confirmed without DNA. The germline V gene encodes CDR1 MNHNS and CDR2 SASEGT. There are 15 residues in the CDR3. CDR3 amino acids: CASKTSGTGDQPQHF.

The chain links TRBV7-3 to TRBJ2-5; with no DNA, the TCRdb D assignment of TRBD2 cannot be verified. CDR3 length: 13 amino acids. CDR1 is SGHTA, CDR2 FQGTGA, per germline. The CDR3 protein is CASASGWGETQYF.

This sequence joins TRBV5-1 and TRBJ2-3; checking the TCRdb D call of TRBD2 is not possible without DNA. There are 16 residues in the CDR3. Germline assignment: CDR1 SGHRS and CDR2 YFSETQ. This CDR3 reads CASSLGTSGFTDTQYF.

CDR3 region: CSVSTGGAFEAFF. V usage is TRBV29-1 and J usage is TRBJ1-1; absent DNA, TCRdb's TRBD1 call cannot be checked. The CDR3 spans 13 residues. Germline V gives CDR1 SQVTM, CDR2 ANQGSEA. The complete variable domain, with remaining parts taken from reference TRBV29-1 and TRBJ1-1, reads SAVISQKPSRDICQRGTSLTIQCQVDSQVTMMFWYRQQPGQSLTLIATANQGSEATYESGFVIDKFPISRPNLTFSTLTVSNMSPEDSSIYLCSVSTGGAFEAFFGQGTRLTVV.

The chain has TRBV7-3 and TRBJ2-3; checking the TCRdb D call of TRBD2 is not possible without DNA. The CDR3 is made up of 16 amino acids. Looked up from germline, CDR1 is SGHTA and CDR2 is FQGTGA. The chain's CDR3 is CASSAGTSPRTDTQYF.

This sequence joins TRBV5-1 and TRBJ2-6. Germline assignment: CDR1 SGHRS and CDR2 YFSETQ. There are 13 residues in the CDR3. CDR3 protein: CASSTDGSNVLTF. The full variable domain, in which reference TRBV5-1 and TRBJ2-6 provide the parts outside the CDR3, is KAGVTQTPRYLIKTRGQQVTLSCSPISGHRSVSWYQQTPGQGLQFLFEYFSETQRNKGNFPGRFSGRQFSNSRSEMNVSTLELGDSALYLCASSTDGSNVLTFGAGSRLTVL.

The gene calls are TRBV20-1 and TRBJ2-7; no DNA is available, so the TRBD1 call from TCRdb remains unchecked. The germline V gene has CDR1 DFQATT and CDR2 SNEGSKA (reference sequence). The CDR3 has 14 residues. CDR3 residues: CSASDRVEFYEQYF.

J is TRBJ2-3 and V is TRBV5-1; as DNA is missing, the TRBD2 call by TCRdb cannot be tested. The CDR3 contains 14 residues. Germline V gene sequence: CDR1 SGHRS, CDR2 YFSETQ. The CDR3: CASSLAGGEAQQYF.

This sequence joins TRBV12-3 or TRBV12-4 and TRBJ2-2. This CDR3 has 14 residues. CDR3 region: CASSSDGYTGELFF.

V and J are TRBV12-3 or TRBV12-4 and TRBJ1-1. The CDR3 covers 11 residues. The chain's CDR3 is CASRLEGGAFF.

The V and J genes are TRBV5-1 and TRBJ2-7; TCRdb designates TRBD2, a call that cannot be tested without DNA. CDR1 is SGHRS and CDR2 is YFSETQ in the germline V gene. CDR3 length equals 16 residues. The CDR3 spells CASSSVTSGGSYEQYF. The whole variable domain, filled in from reference TRBV5-1 and TRBJ2-7, reads KAGVTQTPRYLIKTRGQQVTLSCSPISGHRSVSWYQQTPGQGLQFLFEYFSETQRNKGNFPGRFSGRQFSNSRSEMNVSTLELGDSALYLCASSSVTSGGSYEQYFGPGTRLTVT.

The V call is TRBV5-1, the J call TRBJ2-4; TCRdb proposes TRBD2, but this gene call is untestable without DNA. Looked up from germline, CDR1 is SGHRS and CDR2 is YFSETQ. The CDR3 has 13 residues. CDR3 in amino acids: CASSPAGTAVGYF.

V usage is TRBV6-2 or TRBV6-3 and J usage is TRBJ1-2. Germline CDR1 is MNHEY and CDR2 is SVGEGT. CDR3 size: 14 residues. CDR3 protein: CASSRGRNNYGYTF.

The V call is TRBV21-1, the J call TRBJ2-7; TCRdb's D call, TRBD2, is unchecked because there is no DNA. TRBV21-1 is recorded as a pseudogene. This CDR3 comprises 17 residues. The CDR3 loop reads CASSAPGLAGGSYEQYF.

This chain joins TRBV9 and TRBJ2-1. The CDR3 sequence is 15 residues long. CDR1 is SGDLS and CDR2 is YYNGEE in the germline V gene. The CDR3 loop reads CASSVGRLNYNEQFF.